This TCR beta chain was captured by sequencing in a study of cytomegalovirus exposure and HLA in healthy donors. Study-wide findings and caveats: A later analysis reportedly found that, within productive TCRs, an Asian-associated ancestry cluster had fewer N-insertions than the mean observed across the approximately 700 donors. Reports described diagnosis of cytomegalovirus status by the classifier as highly specific and sensitive. The authors assumed roughly uniform sequencing depth across donors for presence/absence analyses. A later analysis linked a missense variant in DCLRE1C to the trimming of TCR beta V and J genes.

Primers included in the PCR were 60 Vbeta and 13 Jbeta primers. Assay used: immunoSEQ multiplex PCR; TCRdb lists only in-frame clones, some missing. In the table there are 150,000 to 200,000 clones, approximately 82% of which are singletons. Germline V gene sequence: CDR1 SGHRS, CDR2 YFSETQ. V lost 4 bases and J lost 3; bases outside the gene matches: 1. The CDR3 contains 14 residues. A word on this clone: Its antigen remains unidentified. The sample contains more than one DNA sequence encoding this CDR3.

Sequenced sample: PBMCs. This clonotype originated in a woman aged 18-30 years in good health and CMV-seropositive. This chain joins TRBV5-1 and TRBJ1-6, with 7 nucleotides matching TRBD1. The CDR3 DNA follows: TGCGCCAGCAGCAGGGACAGCTATAATTCACCCCTCCACTTT. It is translated as CASSRDSYNSPLHF.